Following are 25 T cell receptor beta chains from one sample sequenced in a study of blood T cell repertoires in COVID-19 (dated by TCRdb to the early 2020s). The library was obtained by the immunoSEQ multiplex PCR assay. TCRdb took this table from immuneACCESS and kept in-frame rearrangements with V and J called. Such tables lack part of the clones; where checked against another copy, unresolved V genes explain under half of the gap, and the rest is unexplained. The sample includes about 490,000 clones, with 80% to 90% observed a single time. Roughly 3.2% of the sample is taken by the ten largest. Sequencing was carried out using peripheral blood. These receptors were obtained from a human donor in a cohort sampled during active COVID-19.

V usage is TRBV19 and J usage is TRBJ2-3, with a weak D call TRBD1 (6 bases). The ends were cut back, 4 bases at V and 2 bases at J, with 10 bases in the middle. Germline CDR1 reads LNHDA; CDR2 reads SQIVND (reference sequence). The CDR3 has 14 amino acids. CDR3 bases: TGTGCCAGTAGTACCAGGACAGCCACAGATACGCAGTATTTT. Translating it yields CASSTRTATDTQYF.

The J gene is TRBJ2-1, the V gene TRBV4-1, with 12 bases fitting TRBD1. Germline V lookup: CDR1 MGHRA, CDR2 YSYEKL. V shed 1 base and J 8 bases; nucleotides not matched to a gene: 3. This CDR3 has 15 residues. CDR3 in DNA: TGCGCCAGCAGCCAAGTGGGACAGGGGGCCGATGAGCAGTTCTTC. Translation: CASSQVGQGADEQFF.

To note about this clone: Different DNA sequences within this sample yield the same CDR3. The CDR3 sequence: CASSLTGNTEAFF. The CDR3 region has the DNA TGTGCCAGTAGTCTTACAGGGAACACTGAAGCTTTCTTT. The rearrangement joins TRBV19 to TRBJ1-1, with D possibly being TRBD1 (5 bases). The CDR3 covers 13 residues. Trimming took off 5 bases at V and 1 base at J, with 8 bases between the two ends. CDR1 and CDR2 from the germline V gene are LNHDA and SQIVND (reference sequence).

The CDR3 here is CASSPGGSGRVYNEQFF. As DNA, the CDR3 is TGTGCCAGCAGCCCCGGCGGTAGCGGGAGGGTCTACAATGAGCAGTTCTTC. The rearrangement links TRBV7-3 to TRBJ2-1; 11 bases agree with TRBD2. With V trimmed by 5 bases and J by 3 bases, 9 bases remained unmatched. CDR1 is SGHTA, CDR2 FQGTGA, per germline. The CDR3 covers 17 residues.

This chain uses TRBV5-1 with TRBJ2-7; the match to TRBD2 covers 11 bases. The V gene's germline CDR1 is SGHRS and CDR2 YFSETQ. With 1 base clipped from V and 6 bases from J, the junction kept 6 bases outside the gene matches. CDR3 length: 15 amino acids. The CDR3 DNA sequence: TGCGCCAGCAGCTTGCTCCTAGCGGGAGGAAGCGAGCAGTACTTC. This codes for CASSLLLAGGSEQYF.

The chain carries TRBV27 and TRBJ2-2; 8 bases are a match to TRBD1. This CDR3 is 14 amino acids long. V trimming: 6 bases; J trimming: 6 bases; junction bases outside the gene matches: 6. The germline V gene encodes CDR1 MNHEY and CDR2 SMNVEV (reference sequence). As DNA, the CDR3 is TGTGCCAGCAGGGCGGGACAGGTCCCCGGGGAGCTGTTTTTT. Translation: CASRAGQVPGELFF.

The rearrangement uses TRBV10-1 and TRBJ2-3, with 7 bases lining up with TRBD1. Unmatched junction bases numbered 3, after V lost 4 bases and J lost 2 bases. CDR3 length: 14 residues. Looked up from germline, CDR1 is WNHNN and CDR2 is SYGVQD (reference sequence). The CDR3 spells CASSGGQPTDTQYF. The CDR3 region has the DNA TGCGCCAGCAGTGGGGGACAGCCCACAGATACGCAGTATTTT.

The CDR3 protein is CASSQMQGGGETQYF. Written as DNA, the CDR3 is TGCGCCAGCAGCCAAATGCAGGGGGGAGGAGAGACCCAGTACTTC. The chain recombines TRBV4-1 with TRBJ2-5, with D possibly being TRBD1 (7 bases). CDR1 and CDR2 from the germline V gene are MGHRA and YSYEKL. The CDR3 consists of 15 residues. Trimming removed 2 bases at V and 4 bases at J, with 14 bases between.

This sequence joins TRBV29-1 and TRBJ2-3, with TRBD2 matching over 8 bases. Germline CDR1 is SQVTM and CDR2 is ANQGSEA. The CDR3 extends over 14 amino acids. The J segment lost 5 bases and the V segment lost 3 bases, leaving 7 bases of the junction unmatched. For the CDR3, the DNA is TGCAGCGTTGAGACGGGAGGGTCTGGAGATACGCAGTATTTT. Translation: CSVETGGSGDTQYF.

The rearrangement joins TRBV6-5 to TRBJ1-5; a possible D gene is TRBD1 (6 bases). This CDR3 contains 13 residues. CDR1 and CDR2 from the germline V gene are MNHEY and SVGAGI. V lost 8 bases to trimming and J lost 7 bases, with 15 bases between them. In nucleotides, the CDR3 is TGTGCCAGCGTTGGGACACGTGGACAGCCCCAGCATTTT. Amino acid sequence: CASVGTRGQPQHF.

The chain joins TRBV27 to TRBJ2-3, with TRBD2 matching 7 bases. Looked up from germline, CDR1 is MNHEY and CDR2 is SMNVEV (reference sequence). V dropped 4 bases and J dropped 0; count of bases not matched to a gene: 7. This CDR3 region has 16 residues. CDR3 in amino acids: CASSSLAGPSTDTQYF. The CDR3 DNA is TGTGCCAGCAGTTCCTTAGCGGGTCCTAGCACAGATACGCAGTATTTT.

The chain has TRBV7-2 and TRBJ1-3, with a weak D call TRBD1 (6 bases). The CDR3 has 18 amino acids. Germline values: CDR1 SGHTA, CDR2 FQGNSA. V was pared by 2 bases and J by 0 bases, with 17 bases between. The CDR3 sequence is CASSLYWDIISSGNTIYF. The CDR3 DNA reads as TGTGCCAGCAGCTTATATTGGGACATAATATCCTCTGGAAACACCATATATTTT.

The V gene is TRBV28, the J gene TRBJ1-1, with unresolved D. Germline V lookup: CDR1 MDHEN, CDR2 SYDVKM. The CDR3 is 12 residues long. The CDR3 bases are TGTTCCGTCGGCGGGTGGAACACTGAAGCTTTCTTT. Protein sequence: CSVGGWNTEAFF.

This clone was seen once. The chain employs TRBV7-3 and TRBJ2-1; 7 positions match TRBD1. Per germline, CDR1 SGHTA and CDR2 FQGTGA. This CDR3 is built from 14 residues. V shed 2 bases and J 6 bases; nucleotides not matched to a gene: 4. The CDR3 DNA reads TGTGCCAGCAGCTTAGGGGCAGGGGGCAATGAGCAGTTCTTC. This codes for CASSLGAGGNEQFF.

This clone was detected a few times. The chain joins TRBV28 to TRBJ1-4; possible D gene TRBD1, 6 bases. Trimming removed 4 bases at V and 8 bases at J, with 11 bases between. The germline gives CDR1 MDHEN, CDR2 SYDVKM. The CDR3 is 13 amino acids. CDR3 protein: CASSSSDREKLFF. The CDR3 region has the DNA TGTGCCAGCAGTTCATCCGACAGGGAAAAACTGTTTTTT.

The gene calls are TRBV7-9 and TRBJ1-3; D is unclear. The germline CDR1 and CDR2 sequences are SEHNR and FQNEAQ (reference sequence). Between the trimmed V and J ends, which lost 5 bases and 2 bases, there was a span of 10 bases. This CDR3 is built from 14 residues. The CDR3 coding sequence is TGTGCCAGCAGCGGCCGGGTCGCTGGAAACACCATATATTTT. Its protein is CASSGRVAGNTIYF.

This sequence joins TRBV4-3 and TRBJ1-1; D call uncertain. Germline V CDR1 and CDR2: LGHNA, YSLEER. V lost 2 bases and J lost 9, with 16 bases in between. The CDR3 runs 14 residues. CDR3 in amino acids: CASSQRGGRRKAFF. CDR3 coding DNA: TGCGCCAGCAGCCAACGGGGTGGGCGAAGAAAAGCTTTCTTT.

V gene TRBV15 combines with J gene TRBJ2-5; 16 nucleotides agree with TRBD2. Losses at the gene ends were 3 bases for V and 4 bases for J; bases not matched to a gene: 11. This CDR3 is built from 19 residues. Germline V lookup: CDR1 LNHNV, CDR2 YYDKDF (reference sequence). The CDR3 sequence is CATSSGSGTSGRARETQYF. CDR3 DNA: TGTGCCACCAGCAGCGGGTCCGGGACTAGCGGGAGGGCCAGAGAGACCCAGTACTTC. Together with reference TRBV15 and TRBJ2-5, the CDR3 gives the full variable domain: DAMVIQNPRYQVTQFGKPVTLSCSQTLNHNVMYWYQQKSSQAPKLLFHYYDKDFNNEADTPDNFQSRRPNTSFCFLDIRSPGLGDTAMYLCATSSGSGTSGRARETQYFGPGTRLLVL.

V gene TRBV6-2 or TRBV6-3 combines with J gene TRBJ2-3, with a weak D call TRBD2 (5 bases). The CDR3 sequence is 14 residues long. V was trimmed by 2 bases and J by 8 bases, leaving 14 bases between them. Germline-derived CDR1 and CDR2 are MNHEY and SVGEGT. Here the CDR3 DNA reads TGTGCCAGCAGTTACGAACCGGGGTGGGGTACGCAGTATTTT. It is translated as CASSYEPGWGTQYF.

V usage is TRBV5-4 and J usage is TRBJ2-3, with 10 positions matching TRBD2. The CDR3 extends over 16 amino acids. V dropped 2 bases and J dropped 4; count of bases not matched to a gene: 7. The germline V gene has CDR1 SGHNT and CDR2 YYREEE (reference sequence). CDR3 nucleotide sequence: TGTGCCAGCAGCTTCGAGGGCCTAGCGGGAGCAGATACGCAGTATTTT. It yields the protein CASSFEGLAGADTQYF.

The rearrangement links TRBV29-1 to TRBJ2-2; tentatively, D is TRBD1 (6 bases). Germline V gene lookup returns CDR1 SQVTM and CDR2 ANQGSEA. The CDR3 is 14 residues long. Trimming left V 7 bases short and J 1 base short, with 13 bases between. The CDR3 spells CSAFEGVNTGELFF. CDR3 nucleotide sequence: TGCAGCGCCTTTGAGGGGGTGAACACCGGGGAGCTGTTTTTT.

V usage is TRBV11-2 and J usage is TRBJ2-3; 7 nucleotides line up with TRBD2. J gave up 3 bases and V 1 base, and 10 bases lay outside the gene matches. Germline CDR1 and CDR2: SGHAT and FQNNGV. The CDR3 totals 17 residues. In DNA, the CDR3 is TGTGCCAGCAGCTTAGGGGTGAATCGGGGAGGGACAGATACGCAGTATTTT. Its protein product is CASSLGVNRGGTDTQYF.

The sample holds a few counts of this clone. The CDR3 ends on some other residue instead of the conserved phenylalanine or tryptophan, so this is likely a read error. It is unclear where the CDR3 begins or ends on the DNA, so no DNA is shown, and the CDR3 is as TCRdb lists it. J is TRBJ2-7 and V is TRBV7-3; the table gives TRBD2 as D, unverified against the DNA. Ends included, the CDR3 has 11 residues. Germline V gives CDR1 SGHTA, CDR2 FQGTGA. This CDR3 reads CASSRQSPLDN.

V and J are TRBV2 and TRBJ2-3; TRBD2 matches 7 bases. Germline V gene data show CDR1 as SNHLY and CDR2 as FYNNEI. V was pared by 4 bases and J by 2 bases, with 6 bases of the junction left unmatched. The CDR3 is 15 amino acids. CDR3 sequence reads: CASSVDGRFTDTQYF. CDR3 nucleotide sequence: TGTGCCAGCAGTGTAGACGGGAGGTTCACAGATACGCAGTATTTT.

The CDR3 is CASSSYREPYEQYF. The CDR3 bases are TGTGCCAGCAGTTCCTACAGGGAACCCTACGAGCAGTACTTC. This rearrangement joins TRBV28 to TRBJ2-7; perhaps TRBD1 as D (6 bases). The V gene's germline CDR1 is MDHEN and CDR2 SYDVKM. There are 14 residues in the CDR3. V was shortened by 4 bases and J by 2 bases, with 12 bases between the two germline ends.